This TCR beta chain was retrieved from a study of T cells after yellow fever vaccination. TCRdb reprocessed the 5' RACE reads via MiXCR and lists one record per CDR3 protein. This sample carries about 320,000 distinct CDR3 sequences, approximately 4.5% of them seen once, and the ten largest clones take just under 20%. The CDR3 has 16 residues. Trimming took 1 base from V and 1 from J, leaving 8 bases between them. Germline lookup yields CDR1 LGHNA and CDR2 YSLEER. This clonotype turned up a few times. The V call is TRBV4-3, the J call TRBJ2-6; no clear D. The sequence came from a young man who received the YFV17D yellow fever vaccine. The sequenced sample was PBMCs, obtained 15 days after the yellow fever booster vaccination. DNA for the CDR3: TGCGCCAGCAGCCAAGTGACCGGGTCTGGGGCCAACGTCCTGACTTTC. As protein: CASSQVTGSGANVLTF.